This T cell receptor beta chain was found in a study of shared clonotypes between healthy human individuals. The unsorted samples took about 100 million PBMCs to get genomic DNA. J gave up 6 bases and V 9 bases, and 7 bases lay outside the gene matches. The CDR3 length is 15 residues. CDR1 is SGHNT, CDR2 YYREEE, per germline (reference sequence). This clone showed up just once. This table comes from immunoSEQ multiplex PCR, and its TCRdb copy is limited to in-frame clones, with some not included. The sample holds about 480,000 clones; less than 85% are singletons and the top ten take over 10%. The sample consisted of PBMCs. The TCR originated in a woman in her 40s in good health. Some clones in this sample may be carry-over from other donors' samples. This chain uses TRBV5-4 with TRBJ2-2, with 14 bases identical to TRBD2. CDR3 sequence reads: CATGRLAGGPGELFF. In nucleotides, the CDR3 is TGTGCCACCGGAAGACTAGCGGGAGGGCCCGGGGAGCTGTTTTTT.